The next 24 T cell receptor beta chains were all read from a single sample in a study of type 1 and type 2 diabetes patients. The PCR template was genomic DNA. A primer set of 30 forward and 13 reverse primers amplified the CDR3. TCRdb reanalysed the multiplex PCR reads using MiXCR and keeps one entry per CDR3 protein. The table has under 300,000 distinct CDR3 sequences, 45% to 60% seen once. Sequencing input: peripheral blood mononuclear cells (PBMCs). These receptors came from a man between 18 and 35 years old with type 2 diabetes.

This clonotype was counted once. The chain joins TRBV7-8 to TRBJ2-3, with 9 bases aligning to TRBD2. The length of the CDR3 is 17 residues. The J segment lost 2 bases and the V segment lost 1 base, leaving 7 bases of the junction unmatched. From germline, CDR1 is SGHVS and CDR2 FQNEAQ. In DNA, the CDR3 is TGTGCCAGCAGCTTAGGAGGGCGGGGGGGCGTCACAGATACGCAGTATTTT. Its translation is CASSLGGRGGVTDTQYF.

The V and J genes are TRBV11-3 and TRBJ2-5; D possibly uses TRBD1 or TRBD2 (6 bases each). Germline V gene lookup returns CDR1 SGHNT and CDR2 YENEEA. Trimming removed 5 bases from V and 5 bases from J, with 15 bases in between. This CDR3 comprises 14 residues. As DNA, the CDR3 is TGTGCCAGCAGCCGGGGGCCAGGGTGGGAGACCCAGTACTTC. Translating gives CASSRGPGWETQYF.

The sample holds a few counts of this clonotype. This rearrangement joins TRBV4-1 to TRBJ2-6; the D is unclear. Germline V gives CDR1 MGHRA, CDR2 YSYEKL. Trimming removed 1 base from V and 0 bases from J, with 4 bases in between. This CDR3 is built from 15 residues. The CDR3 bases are TGCGCCAGCAGCCAAGCGAGCTCTGGGGCCAACGTCCTGACTTTC. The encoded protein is CASSQASSGANVLTF.

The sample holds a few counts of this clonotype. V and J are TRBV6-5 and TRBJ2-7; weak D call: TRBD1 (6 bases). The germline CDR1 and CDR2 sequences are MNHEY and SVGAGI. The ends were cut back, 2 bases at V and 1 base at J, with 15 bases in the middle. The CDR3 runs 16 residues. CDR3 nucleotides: TGTGCCAGCAGTTACGGTACTCCAACAGGGTCCTACGAGCAGTACTTC. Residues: CASSYGTPTGSYEQYF.

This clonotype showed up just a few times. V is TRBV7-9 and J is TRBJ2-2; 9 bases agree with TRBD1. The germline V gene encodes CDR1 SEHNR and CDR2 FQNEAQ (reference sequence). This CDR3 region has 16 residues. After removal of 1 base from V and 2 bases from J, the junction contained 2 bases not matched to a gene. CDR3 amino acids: CASSLGTGGNTGELFF. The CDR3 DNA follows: TGTGCCAGCAGCTTAGGAACAGGGGGCAACACCGGGGAGCTGTTTTTT.

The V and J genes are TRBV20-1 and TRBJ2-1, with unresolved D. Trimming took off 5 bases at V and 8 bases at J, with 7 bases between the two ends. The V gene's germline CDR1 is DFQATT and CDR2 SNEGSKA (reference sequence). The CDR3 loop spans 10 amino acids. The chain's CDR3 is CSASSHEQFF. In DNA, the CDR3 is TGCAGTGCTTCGAGCCATGAGCAGTTCTTC.

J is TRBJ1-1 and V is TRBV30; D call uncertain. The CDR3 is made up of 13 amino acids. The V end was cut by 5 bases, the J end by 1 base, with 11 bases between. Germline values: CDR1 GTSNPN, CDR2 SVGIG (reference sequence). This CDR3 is CAWGFKGNTEAFF. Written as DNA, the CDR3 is TGTGCCTGGGGGTTCAAGGGGAACACTGAAGCTTTCTTT.

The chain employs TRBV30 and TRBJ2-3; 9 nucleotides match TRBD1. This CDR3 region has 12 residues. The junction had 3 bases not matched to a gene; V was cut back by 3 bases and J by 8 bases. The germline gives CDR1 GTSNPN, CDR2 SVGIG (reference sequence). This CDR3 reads CAWSDRGSTQYF. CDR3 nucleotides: TGTGCCTGGAGCGACAGGGGGAGTACGCAGTATTTT.

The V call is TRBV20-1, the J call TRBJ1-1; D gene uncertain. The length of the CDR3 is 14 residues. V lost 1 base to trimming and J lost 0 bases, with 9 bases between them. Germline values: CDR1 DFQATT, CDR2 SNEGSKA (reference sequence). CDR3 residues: CSARVPGMNTEAFF. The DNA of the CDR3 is TGCAGTGCTAGAGTCCCAGGCATGAACACTGAAGCTTTCTTT.

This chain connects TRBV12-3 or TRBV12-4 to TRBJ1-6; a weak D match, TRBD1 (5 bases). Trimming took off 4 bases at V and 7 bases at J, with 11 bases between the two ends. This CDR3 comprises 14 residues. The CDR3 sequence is CASSYRGVNSPLHF. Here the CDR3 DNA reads TGTGCCAGCAGTTACCGAGGGGTCAATTCACCCCTCCACTTT.

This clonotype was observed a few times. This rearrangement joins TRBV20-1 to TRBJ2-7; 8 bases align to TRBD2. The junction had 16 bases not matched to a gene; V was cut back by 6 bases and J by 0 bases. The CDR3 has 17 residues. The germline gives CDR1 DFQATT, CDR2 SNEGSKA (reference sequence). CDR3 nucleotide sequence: TGCAGTGCGACTTCACCGGGGGGGGGACTGAGCTCCTACGAGCAGTACTTC. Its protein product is CSATSPGGGLSSYEQYF.

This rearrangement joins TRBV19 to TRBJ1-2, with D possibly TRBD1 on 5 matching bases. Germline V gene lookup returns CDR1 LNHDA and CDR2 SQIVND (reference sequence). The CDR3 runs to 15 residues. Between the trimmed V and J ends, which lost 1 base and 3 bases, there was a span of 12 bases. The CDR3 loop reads CASSIVLWDDYGYTF. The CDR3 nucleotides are TGTGCCAGTAGTATAGTATTGTGGGACGACTATGGCTACACCTTC.

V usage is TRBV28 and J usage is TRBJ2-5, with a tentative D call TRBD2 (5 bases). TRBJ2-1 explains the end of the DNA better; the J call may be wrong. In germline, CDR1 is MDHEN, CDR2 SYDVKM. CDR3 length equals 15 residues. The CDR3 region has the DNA TGTGCCAGCAGCAGTCGTCCCCTGAGCGGCAATGAGCAGTTCTTC. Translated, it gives CASSSRPLSGNEQFF.

The CDR3 DNA follows: TGCGCCAGCAGCCCGAGCTCGGGCCTCGAGAGGGAAAAACTGTTTTTT. Residues: CASSPSSGLEREKLFF. The J gene is TRBJ1-4, the V gene TRBV5-1; the D is unclear. Trimming left V 4 bases short and J 8 bases short, with 21 bases between. This CDR3 region has 16 residues. Germline-derived CDR1 and CDR2 are SGHRS and YFSETQ. Combining the CDR3 with reference TRBV5-1 and TRBJ1-4 gives the whole variable domain KAGVTQTPRYLIKTRGQQVTLSCSPISGHRSVSWYQQTPGQGLQFLFEYFSETQRNKGNFPGRFSGRQFSNSRSEMNVSTLELGDSALYLCASSPSSGLEREKLFFGSGTQLSVL.

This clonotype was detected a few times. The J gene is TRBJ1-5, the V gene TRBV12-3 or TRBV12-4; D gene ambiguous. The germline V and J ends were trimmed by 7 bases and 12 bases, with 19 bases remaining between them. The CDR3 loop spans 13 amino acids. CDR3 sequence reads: CASTAHLQRNQHF. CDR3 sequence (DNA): TGTGCCAGCACCGCACACCTACAGCGGAACCAGCATTTT.

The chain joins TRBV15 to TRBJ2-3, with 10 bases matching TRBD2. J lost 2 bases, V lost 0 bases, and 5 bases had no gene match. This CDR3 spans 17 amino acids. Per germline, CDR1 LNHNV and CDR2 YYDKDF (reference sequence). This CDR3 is CATSRDYLAGDTDTQYF. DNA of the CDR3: TGTGCCACCAGCAGAGATTACCTAGCGGGGGACACAGATACGCAGTATTTT.

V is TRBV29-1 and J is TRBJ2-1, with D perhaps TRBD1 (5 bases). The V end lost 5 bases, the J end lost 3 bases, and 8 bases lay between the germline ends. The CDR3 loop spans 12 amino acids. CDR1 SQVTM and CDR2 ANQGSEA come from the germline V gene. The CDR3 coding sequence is TGCAGCGTTACTACAGGCTACAATGAGCAGTTCTTC. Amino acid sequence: CSVTTGYNEQFF.

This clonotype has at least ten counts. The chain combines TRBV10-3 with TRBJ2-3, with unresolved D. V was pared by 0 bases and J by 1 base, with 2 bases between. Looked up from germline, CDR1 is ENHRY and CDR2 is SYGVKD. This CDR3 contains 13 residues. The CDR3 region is CAISESRTDTQYF. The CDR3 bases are TGTGCCATCAGTGAGTCCCGCACAGATACGCAGTATTTT.

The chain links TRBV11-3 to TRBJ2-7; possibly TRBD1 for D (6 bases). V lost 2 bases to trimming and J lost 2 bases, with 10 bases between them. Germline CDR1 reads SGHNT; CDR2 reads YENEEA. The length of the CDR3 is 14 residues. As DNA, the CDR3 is TGTGCCAGCAGCTTACAGGGGAATACCTACGAGCAGTACTTC. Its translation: CASSLQGNTYEQYF.

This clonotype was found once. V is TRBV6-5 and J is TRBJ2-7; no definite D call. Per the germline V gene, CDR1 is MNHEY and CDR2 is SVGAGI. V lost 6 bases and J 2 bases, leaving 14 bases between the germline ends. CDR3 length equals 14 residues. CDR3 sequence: CASSTRTATYEQYF. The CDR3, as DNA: TGTGCCAGCAGCACCAGGACCGCCACCTACGAGCAGTACTTC.

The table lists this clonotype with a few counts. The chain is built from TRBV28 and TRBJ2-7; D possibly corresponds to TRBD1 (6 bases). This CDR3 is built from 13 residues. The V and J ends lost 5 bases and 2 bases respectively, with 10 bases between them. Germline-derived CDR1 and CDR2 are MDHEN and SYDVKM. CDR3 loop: CASSPRTAYEQYF. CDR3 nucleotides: TGTGCCAGCAGTCCTAGGACAGCCTACGAGCAGTACTTC.

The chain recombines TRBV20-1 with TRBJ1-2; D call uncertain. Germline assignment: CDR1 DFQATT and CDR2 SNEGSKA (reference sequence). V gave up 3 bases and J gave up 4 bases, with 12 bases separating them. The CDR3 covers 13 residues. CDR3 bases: TGCAGTGCTAGTTTAGGGATCGGCTATGGCTACACCTTC. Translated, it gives CSASLGIGYGYTF.

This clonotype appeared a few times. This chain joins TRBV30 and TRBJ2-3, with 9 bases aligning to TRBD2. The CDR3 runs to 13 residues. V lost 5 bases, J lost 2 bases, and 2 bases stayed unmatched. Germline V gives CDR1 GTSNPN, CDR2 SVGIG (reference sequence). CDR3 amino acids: CAWSSGNTDTQYF. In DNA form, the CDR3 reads TGTGCCTGGTCTAGCGGGAACACAGATACGCAGTATTTT.

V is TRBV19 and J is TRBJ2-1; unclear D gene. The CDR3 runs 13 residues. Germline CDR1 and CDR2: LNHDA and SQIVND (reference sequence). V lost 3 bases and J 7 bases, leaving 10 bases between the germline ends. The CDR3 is CASSIAELNEQFF. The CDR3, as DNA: TGTGCCAGTAGTATTGCCGAACTGAATGAGCAGTTCTTC.